This T cell receptor (beta chain) was captured in a study of PD-1 blockade in classical Hodgkin lymphoma. General observations from the study: Factors driving the repertoire differences, possibly disease activity or prior therapy, remain undefined. Baseline TCR diversity was reportedly lower in newly diagnosed patients than in healthy donors. It was reported as lower still in relapsed/refractory patients.

Time point given: newly diagnosed, previously untreated cHL patient sample. PBMCs, once thawed, yielded CD8+ T cells isolated by magnetic negative selection. It was PBMCs in newly diagnosed, untreated classical Hodgkin lymphoma that served as comparison. V was cut by 6 bases and J by 5 bases, with 17 bases left in between. The germline CDR1 and CDR2 sequences are MGHDK and SYGVNS. This CDR3 has 14 amino acids. Data came from immunoSEQ multiplex PCR; TCRdb stores just in-frame clones and leaves some out. The sample shows 10,000 or so clones, 85% to 90% of them seen only once. A word on this clone: What it binds is not known.

Input material: CD8+ T cells from blood. The source of this sequence is a human donor with classical Hodgkin lymphoma. The rearrangement joins TRBV25-1 to TRBJ2-7; tentatively, D is TRBD2 (7 bases). DNA of the CDR3: TGTGCCAGCAGGGCGGGGGCTCCCACACACGAGCAGTACTTC. As protein: CASRAGAPTHEQYF.